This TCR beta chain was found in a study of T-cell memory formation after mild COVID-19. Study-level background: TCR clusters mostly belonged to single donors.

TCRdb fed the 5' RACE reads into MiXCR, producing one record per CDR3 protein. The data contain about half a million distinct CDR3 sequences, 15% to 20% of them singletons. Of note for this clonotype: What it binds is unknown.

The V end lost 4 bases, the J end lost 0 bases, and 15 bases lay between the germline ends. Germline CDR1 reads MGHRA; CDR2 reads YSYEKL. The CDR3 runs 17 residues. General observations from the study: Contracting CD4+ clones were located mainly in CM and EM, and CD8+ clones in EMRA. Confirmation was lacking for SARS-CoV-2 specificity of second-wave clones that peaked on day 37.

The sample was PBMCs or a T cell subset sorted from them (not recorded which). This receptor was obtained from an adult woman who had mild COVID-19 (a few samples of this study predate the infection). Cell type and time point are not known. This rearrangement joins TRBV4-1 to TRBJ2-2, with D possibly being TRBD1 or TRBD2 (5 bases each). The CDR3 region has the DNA TGCGCCAGCAGCCCGGGGCCGTGGGCTACGAACACCGGGGAGCTGTTTTTT. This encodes CASSPGPWATNTGELFF.